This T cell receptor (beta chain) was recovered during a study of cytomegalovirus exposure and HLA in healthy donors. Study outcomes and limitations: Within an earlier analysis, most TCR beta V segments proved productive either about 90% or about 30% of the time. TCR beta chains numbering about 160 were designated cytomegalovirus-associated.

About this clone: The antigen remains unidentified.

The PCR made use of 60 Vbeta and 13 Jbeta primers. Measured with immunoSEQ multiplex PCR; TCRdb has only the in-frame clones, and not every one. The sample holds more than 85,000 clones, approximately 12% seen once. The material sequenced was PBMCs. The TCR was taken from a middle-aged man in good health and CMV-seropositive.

The CDR3 region is CASSETRGISYAQYF. As DNA, the CDR3 is TGTGCCAGCAGCGAGACTAGAGGGATCTCCTACGCGCAGTACTTC. V usage is TRBV6-1 and J usage is TRBJ2-5; TRBD2 is a possible D gene (6 bases). V was pared by 6 bases and J by 11 bases, with 25 bases between. The CDR3 totals 15 residues. Per germline, CDR1 MNHNS and CDR2 SASEGT.